This TCR beta chain originates from a study of T-cell memory formation after mild COVID-19. Study information: Across donors, TCR clusters were largely donor specific.

Germline values: CDR1 DFQATT, CDR2 SNEGSKA (reference sequence). Trimming removed 0 bases at V and 7 bases at J, with 15 bases between. The CDR3 sequence is 14 residues long. Via MiXCR, TCRdb re-called the 5' RACE reads, giving one row per CDR3 protein. The sample includes about 470,000 distinct CDR3 sequences, around 27% of them seen just once. Notes on the study in general: Whether day 37 second-wave clones are SARS-CoV-2-specific was not confirmed. There were some responding clones in pre-infection memory, which suggested that cross-reactive memory had joined. Among clones contracting day 15 to 85, CD4/CD8 was balanced, whereas later expanders leaned CD4+.

In this sample, this clonotype turned up a few times. The antigen remains undetermined. This sequence joins TRBV20-1 and TRBJ2-5; maybe TRBD2 (6 bases). Material: PBMCs or a T cell subset sorted from them (not recorded which). The receptor was derived from an adult woman who had mild COVID-19 (a few samples of this study predate the infection). Cell type and time point are not known. DNA of the CDR3: TGCAGTGCTAGAGATTTAGCGGACCCGGGGACCCAGTACTTC. Translated: CSARDLADPGTQYF.